The next 25 T cell receptor beta chains were all read from a single sample in a study of CD8 T cells in ankylosing spondylitis. Study-level findings and limits: A TCR beta motif of roughly 8 highly homologous variants seemed to mark ankylosing spondylitis blood.

No antigen has been assigned to these receptors. TCRdb called the 5' RACE reads again in MiXCR, with one record for every CDR3 protein. The sample holds hundreds of thousands of distinct CDR3 sequences, 10% to 15% seen once. The material sequenced was blood, either unsorted or a sorted T cell fraction (not recorded which). These receptors were collected from a male donor with ankylosing spondylitis.

This clonotype was counted ten times or more. The chain combines TRBV5-1 with TRBJ1-5; D not certain. Trimming cost V 4 bases and J 5 bases, with 16 bases left between them. The CDR3 is 15 residues long. Germline-derived CDR1 and CDR2 are SGHRS and YFSETQ. CDR3 bases: TGCGCCAGCAGCACGTTGGGTATGCCGGATCAGCCCCAGCATTTT. This sequence encodes CASSTLGMPDQPQHF.

This chain connects TRBV29-1 to TRBJ1-1; tentative D call: TRBD1 (6 bases). The CDR3 has 14 residues. Trimming cost V 2 bases and J 6 bases, with 16 bases left between them. Germline V CDR1 and CDR2: SQVTM, ANQGSEA. This chain's CDR3 is CSVERGQGGAEAFF. The CDR3 bases are TGCAGCGTTGAACGGGGGCAGGGTGGCGCTGAAGCTTTCTTT.

This clonotype occurred a few times. The rearrangement uses TRBV10-3 and TRBJ1-5; maybe TRBD1 (5 bases). Germline V CDR1 and CDR2: ENHRY, SYGVKD. With 0 bases removed from V and 4 bases from J, the gap between germline ends came to 16 bases. This CDR3 is built from 17 residues. The CDR3 DNA is TGTGCCATCAGTGAGTCCAGGGTCGGGGGTTTAAATCAGCCCCAGCATTTT. This encodes CAISESRVGGLNQPQHF.

The CDR3: CSVATVGNTIYF. For the CDR3, the DNA is TGCAGCGTGGCAACAGTTGGAAACACCATATATTTT. This chain joins TRBV29-1 and TRBJ1-3; D unclear. The CDR3 is 12 amino acids. CDR1 SQVTM and CDR2 ANQGSEA come from the germline V gene. V was clipped by 6 bases and J by 3 bases, with 9 bases between them. Combining the CDR3 with reference TRBV29-1 and TRBJ1-3 gives the whole variable domain SAVISQKPSRDICQRGTSLTIQCQVDSQVTMMFWYRQQPGQSLTLIATANQGSEATYESGFVIDKFPISRPNLTFSTLTVSNMSPEDSSIYLCSVATVGNTIYFGEGSWLTVV.

This clonotype has ten or more counts. The V call is TRBV7-2, the J call TRBJ2-7; either TRBD1 or TRBD2 may fit D (5 bases each). Germline V lookup: CDR1 SGHTA, CDR2 FQGNSA. V shed 3 bases and J shed 0 bases, with 18 bases lying between them. The CDR3 consists of 17 residues. The CDR3 protein is CASSFRDDGRSSYEQYF. Written as DNA, the CDR3 is TGTGCCAGCAGCTTCAGGGACGACGGCCGTAGCTCCTACGAGCAGTACTTC.

This clonotype showed up just a few times. This chain joins TRBV5-4 and TRBJ1-2; unclear D gene. The germline V gene encodes CDR1 SGHNT and CDR2 YYREEE (reference sequence). V shed 3 bases and J shed 4 bases, with 7 bases lying between them. This CDR3 comprises 12 residues. The CDR3 loop reads CASSYKTYGYTF. The CDR3 DNA is TGTGCCAGCAGCTATAAAACCTATGGCTACACCTTC.

The chain has TRBV7-3 and TRBJ2-1; the match to TRBD2 covers 11 bases. This CDR3 spans 19 amino acids. Germline-derived CDR1 and CDR2 are SGHTA and FQGTGA. Trimming cost V 1 base and J 3 bases; bases outside gene matches: 11. The CDR3 loop is CASSLKGAASGGIYNEQFF. DNA of the CDR3: TGTGCCAGCAGCTTAAAGGGGGCGGCTAGCGGGGGGATCTACAATGAGCAGTTCTTC.

This clonotype was seen a few times. CDR3 coding DNA: TGTGCCAGCGCCGTCAGGAGATCCGGGGAGCTGTTTTTT. It yields the protein CASAVRRSGELFF. This chain uses TRBV6-1 with TRBJ2-2, with no clear D. The V end lost 8 bases, the J end lost 6 bases, and 13 bases lay between the germline ends. The CDR3 length is 13 residues. CDR1 is MNHNS, CDR2 SASEGT, per germline.

This clonotype showed up many times. The chain carries TRBV6-1 and TRBJ1-5, with D possibly TRBD1 on 5 matching bases. The CDR3 length is 14 residues. Germline CDR1 and CDR2: MNHNS and SASEGT. With 4 bases removed from V and 0 bases from J, the gap between germline ends came to 7 bases. CDR3 in DNA: TGTGCCAGCAGTGGACAGCTTAGCAATCAGCCCCAGCATTTT. Protein product: CASSGQLSNQPQHF.

V usage is TRBV7-2 and J usage is TRBJ1-6; 8 bases align to TRBD1. Trimming cost V 5 bases and J 10 bases; bases outside gene matches: 10. This CDR3 contains 15 residues. The germline CDR1 and CDR2 sequences are SGHTA and FQGNSA. CDR3 DNA: TGTGCCAGCAGCAGCGGACAGGGTTGGGCATCACCCCTCCACTTT. Translating it yields CASSSGQGWASPLHF.

This clonotype was found a few times. The chain combines TRBV15 with TRBJ1-1; no clear D gene. Trimming took off 1 base at V and 1 base at J, with 22 bases between the two ends. CDR1 is LNHNV, CDR2 YYDKDF, per germline (reference sequence). The CDR3 is 19 amino acids. The CDR3 here is CATSRVPRPILSENTEAFF. The CDR3 nucleotides read TGTGCCACCAGCAGAGTCCCCCGCCCAATTCTCTCGGAGAACACTGAAGCTTTCTTT.

A few counts support this clonotype. This chain uses TRBV20-1 with TRBJ2-2, with unresolved D. The germline CDR1 and CDR2 sequences are DFQATT and SNEGSKA (reference sequence). This CDR3 is built from 15 residues. The V gene lost 5 bases and the J gene lost 4 bases, with 17 bases spanning the gap. CDR3: CSAPTPGLGTGELFF. The CDR3 nucleotides read TGCAGTGCTCCAACTCCTGGGCTGGGCACCGGGGAGCTGTTTTTT.

There are a few counts of this clonotype. The V gene is TRBV6-1, the J gene TRBJ2-7; D gene ambiguous. The CDR3 runs to 12 residues. Between the trimmed V and J ends, which lost 3 bases and 4 bases, there was a span of 7 bases. Germline CDR1 reads MNHNS; CDR2 reads SASEGT. CDR3 amino acids: CASSEILYEQYF. The CDR3 DNA follows: TGTGCCAGCAGTGAGATTCTGTACGAGCAGTACTTC.

This chain joins TRBV20-1 and TRBJ2-3, with D possibly called TRBD1 or TRBD2 (5 bases each). V lost 4 bases and J lost 4, with 12 bases in between. The CDR3 loop spans 13 amino acids. Germline values: CDR1 DFQATT, CDR2 SNEGSKA (reference sequence). CDR3 residues: CSAIAGTPDTQYF. Written as DNA, the CDR3 is TGCAGTGCTATAGCCGGGACCCCAGATACGCAGTATTTT.

This clonotype was seen at least ten times. The chain joins TRBV29-1 to TRBJ2-3, with 11 bases identical to TRBD2. The CDR3 is 13 residues long. Germline lookup yields CDR1 SQVTM and CDR2 ANQGSEA. The V gene end was trimmed by 6 bases and the J gene end by 4 bases; junction bases not matched to a gene: 3. The CDR3 nucleotides are TGCAGCGTAAGGGGACTAGCGGCAGATACGCAGTATTTT. Translating it yields CSVRGLAADTQYF.

This clonotype was picked up a small number of times. The CDR3 DNA reads as TGTGCCAGCAGCCTAGGACTGTGGGGGAACTATGGCTACACCTTC. Its translation: CASSLGLWGNYGYTF. The chain uses TRBV5-5 and TRBJ1-2; weak D call: TRBD1 (5 bases). CDR3 length: 15 amino acids. Trimming took off 4 bases at V and 2 bases at J, with 15 bases between the two ends. Germline V gives CDR1 SGHKS, CDR2 YYEKEE (reference sequence).

This clonotype was counted between two and nine times. The genes are TRBV2 and TRBJ1-1; tentatively, D is TRBD1 (5 bases). The CDR3 spans 14 residues. V lost 4 bases and J 1 base, leaving 10 bases between the germline ends. The germline CDR1 and CDR2 sequences are SNHLY and FYNNEI. CDR3 DNA: TGTGCCAGCAGTGTACAGGTTAGGAACACTGAAGCTTTCTTT. The encoded protein is CASSVQVRNTEAFF. Supplemented by reference TRBV2 and TRBJ1-1, the full variable domain reads EPEVTQTPSHQVTQMGQEVILRCVPISNHLYFYWYRQILGQKVEFLVSFYNNEISEKSEIFDDQFSVERPDGSNFTLKIRSTKLEDSAMYFCASSVQVRNTEAFFGQGTRLTVV.

The gene calls are TRBV27 and TRBJ2-3; D call uncertain. The germline V gene has CDR1 MNHEY and CDR2 SMNVEV (reference sequence). V dropped 5 bases and J dropped 5 bases, with 11 bases sitting between them. CDR3 length: 13 amino acids. The CDR3 is CASSLTHLDTQYF. For the CDR3, the DNA is TGTGCCAGCAGTCTCACCCATTTAGATACGCAGTATTTT.

This clonotype was seen a few times. V usage is TRBV12-3 or TRBV12-4 and J usage is TRBJ2-3; 7 nucleotides agree with TRBD1. The CDR3 is 13 amino acids. V was pared by 7 bases and J by 5 bases, with 6 bases of the junction left unmatched. In DNA form, the CDR3 reads TGTGCCAGCAATCGACAGGGTGTAGATACGCAGTATTTT. It codes for CASNRQGVDTQYF.

This clonotype was detected many times. The J gene is TRBJ2-1, the V gene TRBV20-1; D is undetermined. Germline V gene lookup returns CDR1 DFQATT and CDR2 SNEGSKA (reference sequence). The CDR3 runs to 13 residues. With 5 bases removed from V and 8 bases from J, the gap between germline ends came to 16 bases. The CDR3 region is CSAYSSTSDEQFF. The CDR3 DNA follows: TGCAGTGCTTACTCGTCAACCAGCGATGAGCAGTTCTTC.

This chain links TRBV7-2 with TRBJ2-1; TRBD2 agrees at 11 bases. Trimming removed 1 base from V and 4 bases from J; junction bases left unmatched: 6. The CDR3 is 17 residues long. Germline assignment: CDR1 SGHTA and CDR2 FQGNSA. CDR3 region: CASSLVGGLAVYNEQFF. CDR3 coding DNA: TGTGCCAGCAGCTTAGTCGGGGGACTAGCGGTTTACAATGAGCAGTTCTTC.

This clonotype was counted ten times or more. A read error may account for a junction end that differs from germline. V is TRBV5-1 and J is TRBJ2-3; unclear D gene. The CDR3 loop spans 14 amino acids. Germline values: CDR1 SGHRS, CDR2 YFSETQ. The CDR3: CASSLAQGTDTQYF. DNA of the CDR3: TGTGCCAGCAGCTTAGCTCAGGGCACAGATACGCAGTATTTT.

This clonotype came up many times. The rearrangement uses TRBV29-1 and TRBJ2-1; weak D call: TRBD2 (5 bases). V lost 4 bases and J lost 0, with 10 bases in between. Germline V gene data show CDR1 as SQVTM and CDR2 as ANQGSEA. The CDR3 is made up of 14 amino acids. CDR3 loop: CSVGTRSSYNEQFF. The CDR3 DNA reads as TGCAGCGTTGGCACTAGGAGCTCCTACAATGAGCAGTTCTTC.

This clonotype showed up just a few times. The genes are TRBV5-1 and TRBJ2-2; D not certain. Trimming took 0 bases from V and 0 from J, leaving 9 bases between them. CDR3 length equals 16 residues. Germline assignment: CDR1 SGHRS and CDR2 YFSETQ. CDR3 nucleotide sequence: TGCGCCAGCAGCTTGGCTATCAACTCGAACACCGGGGAGCTGTTTTTT. Translated, it gives CASSLAINSNTGELFF.

Ten or more counts support this clonotype. This sequence joins TRBV29-1 and TRBJ2-7; 7 bases agree with TRBD1. This CDR3 contains 13 residues. V gave up 7 bases and J gave up 8 bases; unmatched junction bases: 14. Germline V gives CDR1 SQVTM, CDR2 ANQGSEA. The CDR3 coding sequence is TGCAGCGCCGGGACAGCAATTCAATCCCAGCAGTACTTC. Residues: CSAGTAIQSQQYF.